This T cell receptor (beta chain) is from a study of early T cells in non-severe SARS-CoV-2 infection. Study in general: Sequencing input comprised bulk RNA from unsorted whole blood; chain pairing was not available.

Separate cDNA molecules each had unique molecular identifiers attached to them. TCRdb fed the 5' RACE reads into MiXCR, producing one record per CDR3 protein. The table lists roughly 72,000 distinct CDR3 sequences, 9.5% to 15% of them singletons. This clonotype has a handful of counts. CDR1 is SQVTM and CDR2 is ANQGSEA in the germline V gene. Trimming left V 4 bases short and J 6 bases short, with 14 bases between. This CDR3 is built from 13 residues. The receptor was derived from an adult who was a healthcare worker with PCR-confirmed SARS-CoV-2 infection or an uninfected control (not recorded which). J is TRBJ2-3 and V is TRBV29-1; D possibly corresponds to TRBD1 (5 bases). The material sequenced was whole blood, taken at baseline. The CDR3 DNA follows: TGCAGCGTTGGCGGCAGGGTCACCGATACGCAGTATTTT. Its translation is CSVGGRVTDTQYF.